This section outlines one T cell receptor (beta chain) sequence together with its context. The clone's antigen remains unknown. Base qualities are not at hand, and no much larger clone is one base apart. The receptor library was made with the immunoSEQ multiplex PCR assay. The study's processing was this. To diagnose cytomegalovirus status from the catalog of TCR beta chain sequences, a statistical classification framework was built. TCRdb retrieved this table from immuneACCESS and kept in-frame rearrangements only. Not all clones are present; in checked studies, unresolved V genes account for under half, and no reason is known for the remainder. That table is the source of V, J and clone size, and D and trimming were worked out from the DNA. Present in this sample are 55,000 to 75,000 clones, 85% to 95% of which were seen just once. Around 7% of the sample rests with the top ten. This sample was included in a study of cytomegalovirus exposure and HLA in healthy donors (TCRdb year 2017). About the study as a whole: According to a later analysis, one platform produced both the 120 validation repertoires and the 670 or so repertoires of the first cohort. Besides the first cohort of some 670 subjects, a separate validation cohort made up of 120 different subjects was used. High-throughput TCR immunosequencing, statistical association of individual TCRs with disease status, and machine learning were combined to predict cytomegalovirus infection status. The aim of the study was to test whether cataloging public T cell receptors could identify signatures of past pathogen exposure. Overall results and qualifications from the work: Across donors, most TCR sequences were observed very rarely, whereas some public TCRs were present in many individuals. A few of the identified cytomegalovirus-associated TCR beta chains were confirmed in vitro to be specific for cytomegalovirus antigens. Of the cluster scores, around 95% were above 0 in a later analysis, which found that TCRs clustered in the first cohort also tended to co-occur in the approximately 120 validation repertoires. A later analysis lacked HLA typing for the validation cohort, so it scored co-occurrence in that cohort across all 110 or so repertoires. A total of around 150 TCR beta chains were listed by the study as associated with cytomegalovirus. The classifier was reported to diagnose cytomegalovirus status with high specificity and sensitivity in both the original cohort and the validation cohort. According to the authors, the approach could potentially be generalized to other disease states and immunological phenotypes.

Separate from the roughly 700-subject first cohort, the validation cohort of 120 subjects was the group to which the donors belonged. From the germline V gene, CDR1 is SGHTA and CDR2 is FQGNSA. Measured from the cysteine to the phenylalanine, the CDR3 is 17 residues long. Only CDR3 DNA remains: 51 bases, in frame from the first base. For this chain, trimming is 2 bases at the V end and 2 bases at the J end, and the number of junction bases without a gene match is 5. This chain is built from TRBV7-2 and TRBJ2-7, with TRBD2 matching 14 junction bases. This TCR derives from a woman aged 18-35 years in good health and CMV-seropositive. The specimen was PBMCs. This receptor has the CDR3 CASSLQGLAGDTYEQYF. The DNA sequence follows: TGTGCCAGCAGCTTACAGGGACTAGCGGGAGATACCTACGAGCAGTACTTC.